This TCR beta chain derives from a study of Graves' ophthalmopathy and Graves' hyperthyroidism. This clonotype was detected only once. What it binds is unknown. Amplified TCR beta CDR3 regions were obtained using RNA transcripts as template. In the first round, RT-PCR was carried out with HTBI primers, and a multiplex PCR formed the second round. One entry per CDR3 protein, called by TCRdb with MiXCR from the multiplex PCR reads. The table lists 650,000 to 900,000 distinct CDR3 sequences, roughly two fifths of them singletons, with approximately 46% in the top ten. The CDR3 sequence is 18 residues long. V lost 6 bases and J 7 bases, leaving 30 bases between the germline ends. The germline gives CDR1 MGHDK, CDR2 SYGVNS. Study-wide results and caveats: Both a roughly 66% sensitivity and an approximately 74% specificity characterized the model's predictions of ophthalmopathy progression. The authors also found most expanded thyroid clonotypes above 0.001 frequency in blood.

Other autoimmune diseases, uncontrolled infections, pregnancy or lactation ruled patients out of participation. Isolation of PBMCs was performed using about 9 ml of fresh peripheral blood. The receptor comes from an adult man with Graves' ophthalmopathy. V and J are TRBV25-1 and TRBJ2-5, with D tentatively TRBD2 (6 bases). What was sequenced was peripheral blood. CDR3 coding DNA: TGTGCCAGCAGCGATTACCAGAATCGAGCGGGCCGTCAGGGGACCCAGTACTTC. As protein: CASSDYQNRAGRQGTQYF.